This T cell receptor beta chain was recorded in a study of Ad26.COV2.S vaccination and SARS-CoV-2 variants. About the research overall: Donor had been placed in the Ad26.COV2.S arm of the COV1001 trial. General study findings and limits: There was reportedly substantial breadth in spike-specific CD8+ and CD4+ T cell responses after vaccination.

Documented treatment: some 20 received Ad26.COV2.S at low or high dose, single or two shots; several received placebo; per-sample allocation not given. After the first vaccine or placebo injection, samples were drawn on day 63. Donor was an adult aged 18-55 years in Boston. Between the trimmed V and J ends, which lost 5 bases and 1 base, there was a span of 12 bases. The CDR3 is 15 amino acids. Per germline, CDR1 MNHEY and CDR2 SVGEGT. To note about this clone: Its cognate antigen is unknown.

Produced via immunoSEQ multiplex PCR; TCRdb's table is partial and in-frame only. The data show about 350,000 clones, with about 86% seen just once and about 11% held by the top ten. The V and J genes are TRBV6-2 or TRBV6-3 and TRBJ2-1; TRBD2 might be the D (6 bases). The TCR sequence derives from a person aged 18-60 years who received the Ad26.COV2.S COVID-19 vaccine or a placebo. The specimen comprised peripheral blood, sampled in a trial of Ad26.COV2.S vaccine versus placebo. CDR3 sequence: CASSKYGGSYNEQFF. The CDR3 DNA follows: TGTGCCAGCAGTAAATATGGAGGGTCCTACAATGAGCAGTTCTTC.